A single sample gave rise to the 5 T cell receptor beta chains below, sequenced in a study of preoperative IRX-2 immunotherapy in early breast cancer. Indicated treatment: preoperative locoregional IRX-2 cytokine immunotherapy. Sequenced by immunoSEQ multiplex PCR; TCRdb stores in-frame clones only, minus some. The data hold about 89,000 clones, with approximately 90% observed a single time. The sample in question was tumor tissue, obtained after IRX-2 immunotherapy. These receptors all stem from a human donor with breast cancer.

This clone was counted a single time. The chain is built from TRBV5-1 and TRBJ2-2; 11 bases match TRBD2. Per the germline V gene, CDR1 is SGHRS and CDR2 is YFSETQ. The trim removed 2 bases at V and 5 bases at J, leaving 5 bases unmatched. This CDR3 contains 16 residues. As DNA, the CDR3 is TGCGCCAGCAGCTTCCGACTAGCGGGAATGACCGGGGAGCTGTTTTTT. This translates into CASSFRLAGMTGELFF.

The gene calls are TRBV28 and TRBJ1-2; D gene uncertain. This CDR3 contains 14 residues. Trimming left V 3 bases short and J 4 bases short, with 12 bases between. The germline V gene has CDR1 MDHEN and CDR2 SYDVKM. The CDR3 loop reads CASSFGQVGYGYTF. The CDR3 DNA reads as TGTGCCAGCAGTTTTGGGCAGGTCGGCTATGGCTACACCTTC.

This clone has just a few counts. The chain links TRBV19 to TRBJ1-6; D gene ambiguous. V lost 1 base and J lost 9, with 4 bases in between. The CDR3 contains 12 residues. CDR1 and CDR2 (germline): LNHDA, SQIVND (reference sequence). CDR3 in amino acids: CASSIAGSPLHF. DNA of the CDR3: TGTGCCAGTAGTATAGCAGGTTCACCCCTCCACTTT.

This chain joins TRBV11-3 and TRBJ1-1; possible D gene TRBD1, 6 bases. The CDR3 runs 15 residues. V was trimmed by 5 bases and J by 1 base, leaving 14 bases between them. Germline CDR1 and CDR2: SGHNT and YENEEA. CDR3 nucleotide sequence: TGTGCCAGCAGCAGGCCGGACAGCCCGAACACTGAAGCTTTCTTT. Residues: CASSRPDSPNTEAFF.

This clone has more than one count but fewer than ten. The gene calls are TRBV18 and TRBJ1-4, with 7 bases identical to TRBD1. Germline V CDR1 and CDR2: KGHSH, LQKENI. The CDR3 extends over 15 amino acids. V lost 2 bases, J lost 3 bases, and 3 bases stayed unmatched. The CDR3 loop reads CASSPSGTANEKLFF. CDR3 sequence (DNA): TGTGCCAGCTCACCATCCGGGACAGCTAATGAAAAACTGTTTTTT. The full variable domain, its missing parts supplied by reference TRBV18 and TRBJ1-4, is NAGVMQNPRHLVRRRGQEARLRCSPMKGHSHVYWYRQLPEEGLKFMVYLQKENIIDESGMPKERFSAEFPKEGPSILRIQQVVRGDSAAYFCASSPSGTANEKLFFGSGTQLSVL.